The sequence of this T cell receptor (beta chain) was determined in a study of blood T cell repertoires in COVID-19. Study overall: PBMCs, B-cell-depleted T cells, or T cells were the source of the cDNA or gDNA that made up the material.

Measured with immunoSEQ multiplex PCR; TCRdb has only the in-frame clones, and not every one. There are about 250,000 clones in the sample; just over 85% occur only once, and about a sixth lies in the top ten. This clone was counted a single time. CDR3 length: 15 residues. Germline-derived CDR1 and CDR2 are SGHNT and YENEEA. J lost 0 bases, V lost 5 bases, and 6 bases had no gene match. The J gene is TRBJ1-1, the V gene TRBV11-3, with 7 bases aligning to TRBD1. The material sequenced was PBMCs or T cells enriched from blood (not recorded which). This TCR came from a young man who had recovered from COVID-19. CDR3 region: CASSRGQNMNTEAFF. CDR3 sequence (DNA): TGTGCCAGCAGCCGGGGACAGAACATGAACACTGAAGCTTTCTTT.